These T cell receptor beta chains were read from a single sample in a study of T cells expressing NK-cell markers. With the 5' RACE reads reprocessed, TCRdb shows one record per CDR3 protein and no DNA. The sample table sets out fewer than 550,000 distinct CDR3 sequences. The material sequenced was blood T cells: a sorted CD56 or NKG2C T cell subset, CD4+ or CD8+ T cells, or bulk PBMC T cells (not recorded which). The origin of the receptors is a woman aged 45 to 65 in good health. CDR3s include the opening cysteine and the closing phenylalanine or tryptophan. Fields, in order: J gene, V gene, CDR3 protein.

j_gene: TRBJ2-1; v_gene: TRBV20-1; CDR3aa: CSALRTAWNEQFF
j_gene: TRBJ1-1; v_gene: TRBV7-9; CDR3aa: CASSSRVGMNTEAFF
j_gene: TRBJ2-2; v_gene: TRBV24-1; CDR3aa: CATSGGVRRELFF
j_gene: TRBJ2-3; v_gene: TRBV28; CDR3aa: CASLRVGNTDTQYF
j_gene: TRBJ2-1; v_gene: TRBV11-2; CDR3aa: CASRRLEGGRGEQFF
j_gene: TRBJ2-6; v_gene: TRBV27; CDR3aa: CASSSIGGAGANVLTF
j_gene: TRBJ2-5; v_gene: TRBV20-1; CDR3aa: CSARERTGLQETQYF
j_gene: TRBJ2-1; v_gene: TRBV6-5; CDR3aa: CASSQLGSGRRGNEQFF
j_gene: TRBJ2-7; v_gene: TRBV10-3; CDR3aa: CAIKGQGPGSEQYF
j_gene: TRBJ1-1; v_gene: TRBV7-2; CDR3aa: CASSLGGAIKVAFF
j_gene: TRBJ2-3; v_gene: TRBV4-1; CDR3aa: CASSSIAGRTDTQYF
j_gene: TRBJ2-5; v_gene: TRBV27; CDR3aa: CASSLFGPIGSQYF
j_gene: TRBJ1-3; v_gene: TRBV19; CDR3aa: CARDPASGTGETGNTIYF
j_gene: TRBJ2-3; v_gene: TRBV20-1; CDR3aa: CSARDPGLAGNLYF
j_gene: TRBJ2-1; v_gene: TRBV9; CDR3aa: CASSVGLAPIDEQFF
j_gene: TRBJ2-1; v_gene: TRBV20-1; CDR3aa: CSAASSGLNNEQFF
j_gene: TRBJ1-2; v_gene: TRBV20-1; CDR3aa: CSAPRVGYGYTF
j_gene: TRBJ2-5; v_gene: TRBV12-3/TRBV12-4; CDR3aa: CASSLYLWETQYF
j_gene: TRBJ2-2; v_gene: TRBV3-1; CDR3aa: CASSQGTALGTGELFF
j_gene: TRBJ2-3; v_gene: TRBV28; CDR3aa: CASSYAGTAPTDTQYF
j_gene: TRBJ2-1; v_gene: TRBV12-3/TRBV12-4; CDR3aa: CASSLVIGQGAGEQFF
j_gene: TRBJ2-3; v_gene: TRBV7-2; CDR3aa: CASSPSQGPTQYF
j_gene: TRBJ2-5; v_gene: TRBV21-1; CDR3aa: CASNSGREDNQETQYF
j_gene: TRBJ2-6; v_gene: TRBV5-1; CDR3aa: CASSTRQSSGANVLTF
j_gene: TRBJ2-1; v_gene: TRBV5-1; CDR3aa: CASSFGLAAGFYNEQFF
j_gene: TRBJ1-3; v_gene: TRBV19; CDR3aa: CASSIFSVSGNTIYF
j_gene: TRBJ2-3; v_gene: TRBV27; CDR3aa: CASSRGGGPMKGTDTQYF
j_gene: TRBJ1-6; v_gene: TRBV20-1; CDR3aa: CSASPGHTNSPLHF
j_gene: TRBJ2-5; v_gene: TRBV11-3; CDR3aa: CASGRGPETQYF
j_gene: TRBJ2-1; v_gene: TRBV3-1; CDR3aa: CASSQKASVNEQFF
j_gene: TRBJ2-1; v_gene: TRBV12-3/TRBV12-4; CDR3aa: CASSLEPEENEQFF
j_gene: TRBJ2-3; v_gene: TRBV4-2; CDR3aa: CASSQAASGILDTQYF
j_gene: TRBJ1-2; v_gene: TRBV14; CDR3aa: CASSRGGGAAYGYTF
j_gene: TRBJ1-4; v_gene: TRBV9; CDR3aa: CASSVGPISTNEKLFF
j_gene: TRBJ1-2; v_gene: TRBV12-3/TRBV12-4; CDR3aa: CASSPWTGSGLYGYTF
j_gene: TRBJ2-3; v_gene: TRBV11-3; CDR3aa: CASRQTRGSADTQYF
j_gene: TRBJ1-5; v_gene: TRBV7-9; CDR3aa: CASSDPGQYQPQHF
j_gene: TRBJ2-5; v_gene: TRBV15; CDR3aa: CATSRGLAGTFQETQYF
j_gene: TRBJ1-1; v_gene: TRBV5-6; CDR3aa: CASSGGTDDEAFF
j_gene: TRBJ2-2; v_gene: TRBV20-1; CDR3aa: CSASDFGTGELFF
j_gene: TRBJ2-7; v_gene: TRBV9; CDR3aa: CASSAPGTGREQYF
j_gene: TRBJ1-5; v_gene: TRBV12-3/TRBV12-4; CDR3aa: CASSFPGLGNQPQHF
j_gene: TRBJ2-3; v_gene: TRBV5-1; CDR3aa: CASSLDARRGVTDTQYF
j_gene: TRBJ1-1; v_gene: TRBV19; CDR3aa: CASTILSGNTEAFF
j_gene: TRBJ1-3; v_gene: TRBV7-8; CDR3aa: CASSPRASQDLGSGNTIYF
j_gene: TRBJ2-7; v_gene: TRBV5-1; CDR3aa: CASSLGEREYEQYF
j_gene: TRBJ2-3; v_gene: TRBV3-1; CDR3aa: CASSGQGPDTQYF
j_gene: TRBJ1-2; v_gene: TRBV12-3/TRBV12-4; CDR3aa: CASTLSVYGYTF
j_gene: TRBJ2-1; v_gene: TRBV29-1; CDR3aa: CSVDVAGGPSEQFF
j_gene: TRBJ1-5; v_gene: TRBV6-5; CDR3aa: CASRPDRTSNQPQHF
j_gene: TRBJ2-3; v_gene: TRBV5-1; CDR3aa: CASSFGALNPTDTQYF
j_gene: TRBJ2-5; v_gene: TRBV21-1; CDR3aa: CASSKGGQGGQETQYF
j_gene: TRBJ2-5; v_gene: TRBV5-6; CDR3aa: CASSLDREETQYF
j_gene: TRBJ2-5; v_gene: TRBV27; CDR3aa: CASSPTARTSGQETQYF
j_gene: TRBJ1-1; v_gene: TRBV5-6; CDR3aa: CASSSPQGGETEAFF
j_gene: TRBJ1-5; v_gene: TRBV2; CDR3aa: CASRGGVAAYQPQHF
j_gene: TRBJ1-1; v_gene: TRBV7-2; CDR3aa: CASSLTFYQMRTEAFF
j_gene: TRBJ2-3; v_gene: TRBV20-1; CDR3aa: CSLGGISDTQYF
j_gene: TRBJ2-2; v_gene: TRBV5-1; CDR3aa: CASSAGQTNTGELFF
j_gene: TRBJ2-1; v_gene: TRBV5-6; CDR3aa: CASSIGQGGRSGGQFF